This T cell receptor (beta chain) was captured by sequencing in a study of graft-versus-host responses after intestinal transplantation. Study as a whole: Recipients had transplants, and these were multivisceral, liver-intestinal, or isolated intestinal. Among the recipients, all got anti-thymocyte globulin induction and then tacrolimus and steroids for 2 to 3 years. Study-level results: Early declines in HvG clones that occurred post-transplant were associated with peak circulating GvH clone levels.

The germline V gene encodes CDR1 SGHTA and CDR2 FQGTGA. V was clipped by 4 bases and J by 5 bases, with 15 bases between them. The CDR3 has 14 residues. This clone occurred once. The antigen remains unidentified. The data were produced by immunoSEQ multiplex PCR, yet TCRdb's version contains in-frame clones alone and is incomplete. This repertoire shows 65,000 to 85,000 clones, roughly 90% found once; its top ten account for 6.5% to 7%. Sequenced here: bone marrow, sampled almost 750 days after intestinal transplantation. The V gene is TRBV7-3, the J gene TRBJ2-7; D might be TRBD1 (6 bases). This TCR was sampled from a human patient who received an intestinal transplant, so some T cells may come from the graft donor. The chain's CDR3 is CASSSGAGAHEQYF. As DNA, the CDR3 is TGTGCCAGCAGCTCAGGGGCAGGGGCTCACGAGCAGTACTTC.